A selection of T cell receptor beta chains follows, all from one sample in a study of graft-versus-host responses after intestinal transplantation. Some clones are missing from TCRdb's copy, which holds only in-frame ones; the method was immunoSEQ multiplex PCR. The table lists about 88,000 clones, about 94% of them singletons, with about 0.2% in the top ten. Antigens of these TCRs are unknown. Sequenced here: unstimulated CD4+ T cells sorted from spleen or lymph node cells, sampled before transplant. The receptor set was obtained from a human donor who was the organ donor for an intestinal transplant. Both conserved end residues are part of each CDR3. D genes are given only for firm matches. Clone size is not always given. Where it is, it says once, few, many or a class for expanded clones.

>11|.|.|TRBV6-1|TRBJ2-7
TGTGCCAGCAGCTCCCCCCTTAAGCAGTACTTC
CASSSPLKQYF
>14|.|.|TRBV4-2|TRBJ2-7
TGTGCCAGCAGCCAAACCGGGCCTTACTACGAGCAGTACTTC
CASSQTGPYYEQYF
>15|.|.|TRBV5-4|TRBJ1-2
TGTGCCAGCAGCCCGGGCGGGACACCTAACTATGGCTACACCTTC
CASSPGGTPNYGYTF
>12|.|.|TRBV6-5|TRBJ2-2
TGTGCCAGCGGGAAGGGAACCGGGGAGCTGTTTTTT
CASGKGTGELFF
>19|.|TRBD1|TRBV10-3|TRBJ1-5
TGTGCCATCAGTGAATTCAACGCCGGGACAGGCAATAGCAATCAGCCCCAGCATTTT
CAISEFNAGTGNSNQPQHF
>13|.|.|TRBV5-1|TRBJ2-7
TGCGCCAGCAGCTTGGACAAAGCCTACGAGCAGTACTTC
CASSLDKAYEQYF
>17|.|.|TRBV7-2|TRBJ2-7
TGTGCCAGCAGCCGGGGAGGTGTTATAGGGAAACCCTACGAGCAGTACTTC
CASSRGGVIGKPYEQYF
>15|.|.|TRBV5-5|TRBJ1-5
TGTGCCAGCAGTCTCTTGGACGGGATCAATCAGCCCCAGCATTTT
CASSLLDGINQPQHF
>14|.|.|TRBV29-1|TRBJ2-7
TGCAGCGCACTCGGTCGGAGGACCCCCTACGAGCAGTACTTC
CSALGRRTPYEQYF
>13|.|.|TRBV6-1|TRBJ1-2
TGTGCCAGCAAGGGCGCAGGGTCCTATGGCTACACCTTC
CASKGAGSYGYTF
>15|.|.|TRBV5-6|TRBJ1-3
TGTGCCAGCAGCTTGCAGGGATTACCTGGAAACACCATATATTTT
CASSLQGLPGNTIYF
>15|.|TRBD1|TRBV4-1|TRBJ1-5
TGCGCCAGCAGCCAAGCGGACAGGGGAAGTCAGCCCCAGCATTTT
CASSQADRGSQPQHF
>15|.|.|TRBV19|TRBJ1-5
TGTGCCAGTAGCTTCCCGGGGGGGGGCAATCAGCCCCAGCATTTT
CASSFPGGGNQPQHF
>14|.|TRBD2|TRBV28|TRBJ2-1
TGTGCCAGCAGTTTAGCGGGGGGGGTCAATGAGCAGTTCTTC
CASSLAGGVNEQFF
>15|.|.|TRBV6-5|TRBJ2-5
TGTGCCAGCAGTTTTAGCCCGGGACCACAAGAGACCCAGTACTTC
CASSFSPGPQETQYF
>17|once|.|TRBV5-1|TRBJ1-6
TGCGCCAGCAGCCGGAGTCAGGCCGGCTCCTATAATTCACCCCTCCACTTT
CASSRSQAGSYNSPLHF
>12|.|TRBD1|TRBV5-1|TRBJ1-2
TGCGCCAGCAGCTTTGACAGGGATGGCTACACCTTC
CASSFDRDGYTF
>13|.|TRBD1|TRBV19|TRBJ1-2
TGTGCCAGTAGTGGTCAGGGGGATTATGGCTACACCTTC
CASSGQGDYGYTF
>14|.|.|TRBV11-3|TRBJ2-3
TGTGCCAGCAGCTTAGTAGGGGGGGAAGATACGCAGTATTTT
CASSLVGGEDTQYF
>18|.|TRBD2|TRBV7-3|TRBJ2-2
TGTGCCAGCAGCCCTAGAGGATCAGCGGGGGCGAACACCGGGGAGCTGTTTTTT
CASSPRGSAGANTGELFF
>13|.|TRBD1|TRBV19|TRBJ1-1
TGTGCCAGTAGTACAGGGGGCAACACTGAAGCTTTCTTT
CASSTGGNTEAFF
>18|once|.|TRBV21-1|TRBJ1-5
TGTGCCAGCAGCAAAGGCCAGTCAGGGGGTCTCGGCAATCAGCCCCAGCATTTT
CASSKGQSGGLGNQPQHF
>15|.|.|TRBV28|TRBJ1-1
TGTGCCAGCACCCTGGACAAAATGAGTTACGCTGAAGCTTTCTTT
CASTLDKMSYAEAFF
>15|.|.|TRBV5-1|TRBJ2-3
TGCGCCAGCAGCTTGGATCGCCCCGGTCCAGATACGCAGTATTTT
CASSLDRPGPDTQYF
>15|.|.|TRBV7-3|TRBJ2-3
TGTGCCAGCAGCTTAACGGCCGGTAGCACAGATACGCAGTATTTT
CASSLTAGSTDTQYF
>16|.|.|TRBV11-2|TRBJ1-2
TGTGCCAGCAGCCCCATGAGACAAGGGGTGCGATATGGCTACACCTTC
CASSPMRQGVRYGYTF
>16|.|.|TRBV4-2|TRBJ1-3
TGTGCCAGCAGCCAAGCACAGGGTCCGGCTGGAAACACCATATATTTT
CASSQAQGPAGNTIYF
>13|.|.|TRBV6-1|TRBJ2-6
TGTGCCAGCAGCCCCACTGGGGCCAACGTCCTGACTTTC
CASSPTGANVLTF
>14|.|TRBD2|TRBV11-2|TRBJ2-3
TGTGCCAGCAGCTTACGGGGGGGATTTGATACGCAGTATTTT
CASSLRGGFDTQYF
>14|.|TRBD1|TRBV6-5|TRBJ1-4
TGTGCCAGCAGCCGTGGGACAGGGAATGAAAAACTGTTTTTT
CASSRGTGNEKLFF
>15|.|TRBD1|TRBV19|TRBJ2-1
TGTGCCAGTACCGAGGGACAGGGGGGTTTCAATGAGCAGTTCTTC
CASTEGQGGFNEQFF